This T cell receptor beta chain was profiled in a study of blood T cell repertoires in COVID-19. The overall study: Acute and convalescent COVID-19 samples came from the United States, Italy and Spain. From T cells, B-cell-depleted T cells, or PBMCs came the material, which was cDNA or gDNA.

As originally analysed: The assay estimated nucleated cells by amplifying reference gene primers. Produced via immunoSEQ multiplex PCR; TCRdb's table is partial and in-frame only. V, J and clone size are taken as reported in that table, and D and trimming were inferred from the DNA itself. The table has some 260,000 clones, about 80% seen once. Material for sequencing was peripheral blood. The receptor's source is a man older than 75 with acute or convalescent COVID-19.

The CDR3 is CAIADRGDYGYTF. DNA of the CDR3: TGTGCCATCGCAGACAGGGGGGACTATGGCTACACCTTC. This chain joins TRBV10-3 and TRBJ1-2; 9 bases agree with TRBD1. This CDR3 has 13 residues. Trimming removed 8 bases from V and 3 bases from J; junction bases left unmatched: 4. From germline, CDR1 is ENHRY and CDR2 SYGVKD.